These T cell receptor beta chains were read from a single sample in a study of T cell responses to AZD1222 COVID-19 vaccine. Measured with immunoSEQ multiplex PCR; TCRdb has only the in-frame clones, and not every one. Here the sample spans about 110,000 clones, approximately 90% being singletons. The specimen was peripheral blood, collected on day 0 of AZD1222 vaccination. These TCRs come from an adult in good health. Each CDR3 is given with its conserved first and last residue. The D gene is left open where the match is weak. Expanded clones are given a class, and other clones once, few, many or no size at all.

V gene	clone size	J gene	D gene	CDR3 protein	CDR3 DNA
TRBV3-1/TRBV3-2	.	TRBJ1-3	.	CASSQVTQPFSGNTIYF	TGTGCCAGCAGCCAAGTCACACAGCCCTTTTCGGGAAACACCATATATTTT
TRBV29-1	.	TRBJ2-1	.	CSVEFGGNEQFF	TGCAGCGTTGAATTTGGGGGGAATGAGCAGTTCTTC
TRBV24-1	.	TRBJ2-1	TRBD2	CATSGLAGAQREQFF	TGTGCCACCAGTGGACTAGCGGGGGCCCAGCGGGAGCAGTTCTTC
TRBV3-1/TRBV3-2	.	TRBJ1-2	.	CASSQNQGNYGYTF	TGTGCCAGCAGCCAAAACCAGGGTAACTATGGCTACACCTTC
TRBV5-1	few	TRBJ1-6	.	CASSLDPNSPLHF	TGCGCCAGCAGCTTGGACCCGAATTCACCCCTCCACTTT
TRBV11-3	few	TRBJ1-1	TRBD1	CASSRSGTANTEAFF	TGTGCCAGCAGCCGATCGGGGACAGCCAACACTGAAGCTTTCTTT
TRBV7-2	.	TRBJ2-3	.	CASSPPGWGTDTQYF	TGTGCCAGCAGCCCCCCAGGGTGGGGCACAGATACGCAGTATTTT
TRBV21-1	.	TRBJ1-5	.	CASSGQGIGLSNQPQHF	TGTGCCAGCAGCGGACAGGGGATTGGGCTTAGCAATCAGCCCCAGCATTTT
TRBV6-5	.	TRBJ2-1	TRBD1	CASSRQGSGYNEQFF	TGTGCCAGCAGTAGACAGGGATCGGGCTACAATGAGCAGTTCTTC
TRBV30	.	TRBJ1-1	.	CAWSVGQGSRTEAFF	TGTGCCTGGAGTGTAGGTCAGGGGTCGAGGACTGAAGCTTTCTTT
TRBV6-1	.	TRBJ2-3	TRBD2	CASSEGSGGADTQYF	TGTGCCAGCAGTGAGGGTAGCGGGGGGGCAGATACGCAGTATTTT
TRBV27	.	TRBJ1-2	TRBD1	CASSLTGRRNGYTF	TGTGCCAGCAGTTTGACAGGGAGGCGGAATGGCTACACCTTC
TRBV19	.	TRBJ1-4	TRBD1	CASSSTGVANEKLFF	TGTGCCAGTAGCTCGACAGGGGTGGCTAATGAAAAACTGTTTTTT
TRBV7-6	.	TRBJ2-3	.	CASRQWTGTDTQYF	TGTGCCAGCAGACAATGGACAGGCACAGATACGCAGTATTTT
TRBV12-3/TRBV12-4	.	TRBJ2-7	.	CASSLLGYEQYF	TGTGCCAGCAGTCTTCTTGGTTACGAGCAGTACTTC
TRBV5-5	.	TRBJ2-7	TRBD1	CASSLKGGQGAYEQYF	TGTGCCAGCAGCTTGAAGGGGGGACAGGGAGCCTACGAGCAGTACTTC
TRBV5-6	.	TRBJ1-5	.	CASSLGGRPQHF	TGTGCCAGCAGCTTGGGCGGTCGGCCCCAGCATTTT
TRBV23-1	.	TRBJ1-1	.	CASTATASFF	TGCGCCAGCACGGCTACCGCGTCTTTCTTT
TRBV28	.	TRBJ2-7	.	CASSLWEQYF	TGTGCCAGCAGCCTCTGGGAGCAGTACTTC
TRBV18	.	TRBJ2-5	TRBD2	CASSPTSGTETQYF	TGTGCCAGCTCACCGACTAGCGGGACGGAGACCCAGTACTTC
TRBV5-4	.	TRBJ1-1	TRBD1	CASIIITGQGASEAFF	TGTGCCAGCATAATCATCACAGGACAGGGGGCGAGTGAAGCTTTCTTT
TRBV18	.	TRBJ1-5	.	CASSPGDPQPQHF	TGTGCCAGCTCACCAGGGGACCCCCAGCCCCAGCATTTT
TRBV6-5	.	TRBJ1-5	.	CAGRSGVNQPQHF	TGTGCCGGGCGGTCAGGAGTCAATCAGCCCCAGCATTTT
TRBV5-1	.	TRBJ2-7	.	CASSPGATGLEQYF	TGCGCCAGCAGCCCTGGGGCGACAGGCCTTGAGCAGTACTTC
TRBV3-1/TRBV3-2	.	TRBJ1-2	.	CASSQVTDLWGYTF	TGTGCCAGCAGCCAAGTTACGGACCTCTGGGGCTACACCTTC
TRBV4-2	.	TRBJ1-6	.	CASSRRIGDGDSPLHF	TGTGCCAGCAGCCGACGAATTGGGGACGGTGATTCACCCCTCCACTTT
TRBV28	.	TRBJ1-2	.	CASSLPGAFGYTF	TGTGCCAGCAGTTTGCCAGGTGCTTTTGGCTACACCTTC
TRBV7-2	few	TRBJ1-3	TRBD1	CASRLGTGGGNTIYF	TGTGCCAGCAGACTTGGGACAGGGGGTGGAAACACCATATATTTT
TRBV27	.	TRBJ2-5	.	CASNSGETQYF	TGTGCCAGCAATTCTGGGGAGACCCAGTACTTC